These 8 T cell receptor beta chains share one sample of origin, sequenced in a study of beta chain features in type 1 diabetes (dated by TCRdb to 2017 to 2018). Preparation of the library involved the immunoSEQ multiplex PCR assay. The entire isolated RNA was reverse transcribed using the High Capacity cDNA Reverse Transcription Kit, and thus expressed TCRB transcripts were sequenced. The table was pulled from immuneACCESS by TCRdb, which kept in-frame rearrangements only. Such tables lose some clones; where checked, under half of the loss comes from unresolved V genes, and the rest has no known cause. Present in this sample are roughly 260,000 clones, about a tenth of which were seen just once. The ten largest clones capture around 0.017% of the sample. Broad study findings and their caveats: Type 1 diabetes patients showed a moderate but significant shortening of TCRB CDR3 length in all four CD4+ subsets.

These receptors have no known antigen. The sample consisted of naive CD4+ T cells from blood. The intended sense of this specimen's cell subset or site label: true naive CD4+ T cells. Receptors originate from a man aged 25 to 40 with type 1 diabetes.

A remark on this clone: Additional DNA sequences in this sample encode the identical CDR3. V is TRBV5-1 and J is TRBJ2-6; the D is unclear. The germline gives CDR1 SGHRS, CDR2 YFSETQ. This CDR3 is built from 15 residues. Trimming removed 0 bases from V and 0 bases from J, with 4 bases in between. CDR3 nucleotide sequence: TGCGCCAGCAGCTTGGCGGGCTCTGGGGCCAACGTCCTGACTTTC. Protein product: CASSLAGSGANVLTF.

This clone was counted between two and nine times. V gene TRBV18 combines with J gene TRBJ1-6; D is uncertain. The V end was cut by 3 bases, the J end by 14 bases, with 14 bases between. CDR1 and CDR2 from the germline V gene are KGHSH and LQKENI. The CDR3 is 13 amino acids. For the CDR3, the DNA is TGTGCCAGCTCACCGGCGGGCACCGCGGCCCTCCACTTT. Translated: CASSPAGTAALHF. Using reference TRBV18 and TRBJ1-6 for the parts outside the CDR3, the full variable domain is NAGVMQNPRHLVRRRGQEARLRCSPMKGHSHVYWYRQLPEEGLKFMVYLQKENIIDESGMPKERFSAEFPKEGPSILRIQQVVRGDSAAYFCASSPAGTAALHFGNGTRLTVT.

This clone has more than one count but fewer than ten. The chain employs TRBV4-2 and TRBJ2-1, with 7 nucleotides matching TRBD2. CDR1 LGHNA and CDR2 YNFKEQ come from the germline V gene. With 7 bases clipped from V and 3 bases from J, the junction kept 12 bases outside the gene matches. The CDR3 is made up of 16 amino acids. The DNA of the CDR3 is TGTGCCAGCACGGTCGTCTACGGGACTATCTACAATGAGCAGTTCTTC. Protein product: CASTVVYGTIYNEQFF.

The sample holds a few counts of this clone. The chain is built from TRBV4-1 and TRBJ2-2; D gene unclear. The CDR3 has 12 amino acids. Germline CDR1 is MGHRA and CDR2 is YSYEKL. Deletions cut 5 bases from V and 5 bases from J, with 6 bases between. CDR3 in amino acids: CASSVPTGELFF. In DNA form, the CDR3 reads TGCGCCAGCAGCGTCCCGACCGGGGAGCTGTTTTTT.

This clone has only a few counts. The V and J genes are TRBV9 and TRBJ2-7; 7 bases fit TRBD1. This CDR3 has 15 residues. CDR1 and CDR2 (germline): SGDLS, YYNGEE. With 0 bases clipped from V and 2 bases from J, the junction kept 5 bases outside the gene matches. The CDR3 DNA sequence: TGTGCCAGCAGCGTAGGTGGACAGGCGACCTACGAGCAGTACTTC. Translation gives CASSVGGQATYEQYF.

This clone came up a few times. The genes are TRBV6-1 and TRBJ2-1, with TRBD1 matching 8 bases. The CDR3 totals 13 residues. The J segment lost 5 bases and the V segment lost 11 bases, leaving 8 bases of the junction unmatched. Germline V lookup: CDR1 MNHNS, CDR2 SASEGT. The CDR3 coding sequence is TGTGCCTGCATTGGGACAGGCCACAATGAGCAGTTCTTC. Translated: CACIGTGHNEQFF.

Only a few counts were recorded for this clone. This rearrangement joins TRBV28 to TRBJ2-7; tentative D call: TRBD2 (6 bases). The V end lost 3 bases, the J end lost 9 bases, and 15 bases lay between the germline ends. The CDR3 is 13 amino acids. The germline V gene encodes CDR1 MDHEN and CDR2 SYDVKM. The CDR3 DNA is TGTGCCAGCAGTTTGGCAGAGCGGGCCACGCAGTACTTC. It specifies CASSLAERATQYF. The entire variable domain, with the rest obtained from reference TRBV28 and TRBJ2-7, is as follows: DVKVTQSSRYLVKRTGEKVFLECVQDMDHENMFWYRQDPGLGLRLIYFSYDVKMKEKGDIPEGYSVSREKKERFSLILESASTNQTSMYLCASSLAERATQYFGPGTRLTVT.

This clone was found a few times. V usage is TRBV7-9 and J usage is TRBJ1-4; no definite D call. V lost 7 bases to trimming and J lost 8 bases, with 14 bases between them. The V gene's germline CDR1 is SEHNR and CDR2 FQNEAQ (reference sequence). The CDR3 is 13 amino acids. Here the CDR3 reads CASTRGGREKLFF. The CDR3 coding sequence is TGTGCCAGCACCCGGGGAGGTCGAGAAAAACTGTTTTTT.